Sequencing of this TCR beta chain was carried out in a study of T cell repertoires in cytomegalovirus infection. Study summary: In public TCR beta signatures, there were indications of both CMV infection and matching HLA type. Points from the study as a whole: CMV carriers with the relevant HLA were identified by cumulative public TCR beta family frequency.

About this clonotype itself: What it recognizes is unknown.

TCRdb recomputed calls from the reads with MiXCR, one row per CDR3 protein. Among roughly 310,000 distinct CDR3 sequences listed, 25% to 35% were seen once. The CDR3 sequence is 15 residues long. Germline CDR1 and CDR2: SNHLY and FYNNEI. Trimming removed 2 bases from V and 2 bases from J; junction bases left unmatched: 5. The TCR comes from a human donor in good health (CMV status not recorded). Some clones in this sample may be carry-over from other donors' samples. The rearrangement joins TRBV2 to TRBJ1-2; 7 bases match TRBD1. This specimen consisted of cultured PBMCs, obtained from culture after CMV antigen stimulation. CDR3 nucleotides: TGTGCCAGCAGTGAAACGCAGGGGGAGAACTATGGCTACACCTTC. As protein: CASSETQGENYGYTF. The variable domain in full, with the rest retrieved from reference TRBV2 and TRBJ1-2, is EPEVTQTPSHQVTQMGQEVILRCVPISNHLYFYWYRQILGQKVEFLVSFYNNEISEKSEIFDDQFSVERPDGSNFTLKIRSTKLEDSAMYFCASSETQGENYGYTFGSGTRLTVV.